Below are 31 T cell receptor beta chains sequenced from a single sample in a study of blood T cell repertoires in COVID-19. The method was immunoSEQ multiplex PCR; TCRdb's version includes in-frame clones alone and lacks a portion of them. Of roughly 200,000 clones detected, more than 70% appear once; the ten largest clones hold around 2.8%. The specimen was peripheral blood. These TCRs come from a woman aged 80 or over with active or convalescent COVID-19.

This clone was seen a few times. The chain carries TRBV21-1 and TRBJ1-1; the table gives TRBD1 as D, unverified against the DNA. TRBV21-1 is shown as a pseudogene. This CDR3 has 15 residues. The CDR3 sequence: CASSKATKNSGVAFF. The CDR3 DNA reads TGTGCCAGCAGCAAAGCGACGAAAAATTCAGGGGTAGCTTTCTTT.

The rearrangement uses TRBV4-3 and TRBJ2-2; maybe TRBD1 (7 bases). CDR3 length equals 16 residues. V dropped 2 bases and J dropped 4 bases, with 14 bases sitting between them. Looked up from germline, CDR1 is LGHNA and CDR2 is YSLEER. The CDR3 reads CASSQSHQGGTGELFF. The CDR3 DNA reads TGCGCCAGCAGCCAATCTCACCAGGGGGGCACCGGGGAGCTGTTTTTT.

This rearrangement joins TRBV7-2 to TRBJ2-1; 14 bases match TRBD2. The V gene's germline CDR1 is SGHTA and CDR2 FQGNSA. CDR3 length equals 18 residues. V was pared by 4 bases and J by 5 bases, with 10 bases of the junction left unmatched. The CDR3 here is CASSSIYGTSGGDNEQFF. CDR3 nucleotides: TGTGCCAGCAGCTCAATATACGGGACTAGCGGGGGTGACAATGAGCAGTTCTTC. Variable domain in full (rest from reference TRBV7-2 and TRBJ2-1): GAGVSQSPSNKVTEKGKDVELRCDPISGHTALYWYRQSLGQGLEFLIYFQGNSAPDKSGLPSDRFSAERTGGSVSTLTIQRTQQEDSAVYLCASSSIYGTSGGDNEQFFGPGTRLTVL.

The rearrangement uses TRBV3-1 (or the pseudogene TRBV3-2) and TRBJ1-2; the D is unclear. CDR3 size: 13 residues. Germline V gene data show CDR1 as LGHDT and CDR2 as YNNKEL (reference sequence). The ends were cut back, 0 bases at V and 8 bases at J, with 10 bases in the middle. The CDR3 spells CASSQDSRLGYTF. The CDR3 bases are TGTGCCAGCAGCCAAGATAGTCGACTGGGCTACACCTTC.

This clone was recorded only once. The V call is TRBV5-4, the J call TRBJ2-2; 10 bases are shared with TRBD2. V shed 5 bases, J shed 1 base, and the junction held 5 bases outside the gene matches. The germline V gene encodes CDR1 SGHNT and CDR2 YYREEE (reference sequence). The CDR3 length is 16 residues. CDR3 amino acids: CASRQLAGGNTGELFF. The CDR3 DNA is TGTGCCAGCAGGCAATTAGCGGGGGGGAACACCGGGGAGCTGTTTTTT.

The chain is built from TRBV28 and TRBJ2-7; the D is unclear. V was trimmed by 9 bases and J by 0 bases, leaving 15 bases between them. The CDR3 spans 14 residues. The V gene's germline CDR1 is MDHEN and CDR2 SYDVKM. The CDR3 sequence is CASTSGALSYEQYF. As DNA, the CDR3 is TGTGCCAGTACTTCAGGTGCCCTCTCCTACGAGCAGTACTTC. Drawing the rest from reference TRBV28 and TRBJ2-7, the complete variable domain is DVKVTQSSRYLVKRTGEKVFLECVQDMDHENMFWYRQDPGLGLRLIYFSYDVKMKEKGDIPEGYSVSREKKERFSLILESASTNQTSMYLCASTSGALSYEQYFGPGTRLTVT.

V usage is TRBV19 and J usage is TRBJ1-2; D is uncertain. Germline values: CDR1 LNHDA, CDR2 SQIVND (reference sequence). Trimming left V 3 bases short and J 2 bases short, with 10 bases between. The CDR3 runs 14 residues. The CDR3: CASSIVGGNYGYTF. Written as DNA, the CDR3 is TGTGCCAGTAGTATTGTCGGCGGGAACTATGGCTACACCTTC.

The rearrangement uses TRBV4-2 and TRBJ1-1, with TRBD1 matching over 8 bases. This CDR3 spans 17 amino acids. The V segment lost 1 base and the J segment 1 base; nucleotides outside the gene matches: 8. CDR1 is LGHNA, CDR2 YNFKEQ, per germline. CDR3 in DNA: TGTGCCAGCAGCCAAGCCCCCCTTGGACAGGGGAACACTGAAGCTTTCTTT. Its protein is CASSQAPLGQGNTEAFF.

This clone was detected only a few times. The J gene is TRBJ1-4, the V gene TRBV3-1 (or the pseudogene TRBV3-2); 7 bases map to TRBD1. Unmatched junction bases numbered 15, after V lost 4 bases and J lost 10 bases. This CDR3 has 16 residues. From germline, CDR1 is LGHDT and CDR2 YNNKEL (reference sequence). The CDR3 DNA sequence: TGTGCCAGCAGCCCAACAGGGGCGACAGGGACCAGAAAACTGTTTTTT. Translation gives CASSPTGATGTRKLFF.

V is TRBV10-1 and J is TRBJ2-5; tentative D call: TRBD2 (5 bases). Trimming cost V 0 bases and J 5 bases, with 10 bases left between them. Per germline, CDR1 WNHNN and CDR2 SYGVQD (reference sequence). This CDR3 contains 14 residues. CDR3 in amino acids: CASSESLAAETQYF. Here the CDR3 DNA reads TGCGCCAGCAGTGAGTCTCTAGCTGCGGAGACCCAGTACTTC.

The chain carries TRBV15 and TRBJ1-5; no reliable D call. The CDR3 consists of 13 residues. With 1 base removed from V and 7 bases from J, the gap between germline ends came to 8 bases. Germline CDR1 and CDR2: LNHNV and YYDKDF (reference sequence). DNA for the CDR3: TGTGCCACCAGCAGAGGGCGCGGGCAGCCCCAGCATTTT. Its protein product is CATSRGRGQPQHF.

This chain uses TRBV7-2 with TRBJ1-2, with a weak D call TRBD1 (5 bases). The CDR3 consists of 15 residues. Germline V lookup: CDR1 SGHTA, CDR2 FQGNSA. Trimming removed 6 bases at V and 4 bases at J, with 18 bases between. Here the CDR3 DNA reads TGTGCCAGCAGACCCGGGGGAGGGTTCCCCTATGGCTACACCTTC. Translating gives CASRPGGGFPYGYTF.

J is TRBJ2-1 and V is TRBV2, with D possibly being TRBD1 (6 bases). With 8 bases removed from V and 0 bases from J, the gap between germline ends came to 11 bases. This CDR3 is 14 amino acids long. Germline CDR1 and CDR2: SNHLY and FYNNEI. This CDR3 reads CASRQGSSYNEQFF. The CDR3 nucleotides read TGTGCCAGCCGTCAGGGGAGCTCCTACAATGAGCAGTTCTTC.

The chain couples TRBV28 to TRBJ1-5, with D possibly being TRBD1 (5 bases). The CDR3 sequence is 15 residues long. Trimming left V 6 bases short and J 7 bases short, with 19 bases between. The germline gives CDR1 MDHEN, CDR2 SYDVKM. The CDR3 coding sequence is TGTGCCAGCAGCTGGAGTCTTAGGGGATACCAGCCCCAGCATTTT. Protein product: CASSWSLRGYQPQHF.

Notes on this clone: Additional DNA sequences in this sample encode the identical CDR3. The V call is TRBV6-5, the J call TRBJ2-3; 9 nucleotides match TRBD2. After removal of 6 bases from V and 2 bases from J, the junction contained 3 bases not matched to a gene. The CDR3 is 14 residues long. Germline values: CDR1 MNHEY, CDR2 SVGAGI. CDR3 loop: CASRASGATDTQYF. The CDR3 DNA reads as TGTGCCAGCAGGGCTAGCGGGGCCACAGATACGCAGTATTTT.

V is TRBV5-1 and J is TRBJ1-2; a weak D match, TRBD1 (5 bases). CDR3 length equals 15 residues. V was cut by 0 bases and J by 4 bases, with 13 bases left in between. Per the germline V gene, CDR1 is SGHRS and CDR2 is YFSETQ. CDR3 loop: CASSLGQGSPYGYTF. The CDR3 DNA reads TGCGCCAGCAGCTTGGGGCAGGGTAGCCCCTATGGCTACACCTTC.

The chain is built from TRBV29-1 and TRBJ2-1; no definite D call. This CDR3 contains 11 residues. CDR1 is SQVTM and CDR2 is ANQGSEA in the germline V gene. V lost 5 bases to trimming and J lost 10 bases, with 12 bases between them. The CDR3 bases are TGCAGCGTTCGAGACGGAGTGGAGCAGTTCTTC. Translated: CSVRDGVEQFF.

The chain recombines TRBV5-1 with TRBJ1-5; D is ambiguous. CDR1 is SGHRS, CDR2 YFSETQ, per germline. Trimming removed 1 base from V and 5 bases from J, with 7 bases in between. The CDR3 is 13 residues long. The CDR3 region has the DNA TGCGCCAGCAGCTTGAACAGAGATCAGCCCCAGCATTTT. As protein: CASSLNRDQPQHF.

A few counts support this clone. V gene TRBV3-1 (or the pseudogene TRBV3-2) combines with J gene TRBJ2-1; 10 bases map to TRBD2. The V gene end was trimmed by 5 bases and the J gene end by 8 bases; junction bases not matched to a gene: 15. This CDR3 has 17 amino acids. CDR1 LGHDT and CDR2 YNNKEL come from the germline V gene (reference sequence). CDR3 sequence (DNA): TGTGCCAGCAGCTCCCAACGGAGCGGGGGGGCTCGGGATGAGCAGTTCTTC. It yields the protein CASSSQRSGGARDEQFF.

The CDR3: CASSAGQGGEKLFF. The CDR3 nucleotides read TGTGCCAGCAGCGCGGGACAGGGAGGCGAAAAACTGTTTTTT. The chain has TRBV7-9 and TRBJ1-4; TRBD1 matches at 9 bases. In germline, CDR1 is SEHNR, CDR2 FQNEAQ (reference sequence). J gave up 8 bases and V 5 bases, and 6 bases lay outside the gene matches. CDR3 length equals 14 residues.

CDR3 protein: CASSSKTGYGYTF. The CDR3 DNA follows: TGTGCCAGTAGTTCGAAAACAGGGTATGGCTACACCTTC. The chain combines TRBV19 with TRBJ1-2; D is possibly TRBD1 (6 bases). This CDR3 is built from 13 residues. Between the trimmed V and J ends, which lost 5 bases and 5 bases, there was a span of 12 bases. Germline values: CDR1 LNHDA, CDR2 SQIVND (reference sequence).

The V and J genes are TRBV6-5 and TRBJ1-4; D is unresolved. The CDR3 has 15 amino acids. The germline CDR1 and CDR2 sequences are MNHEY and SVGAGI. V lost 6 bases and J lost 0, with 11 bases in between. The CDR3 region is CASSPRSPTNEKLFF. As DNA, the CDR3 is TGTGCCAGCAGCCCCCGTTCTCCAACTAATGAAAAACTGTTTTTT.

The chain joins TRBV14 to TRBJ1-1; the match to TRBD1 covers 8 bases. This CDR3 region has 16 residues. Looked up from germline, CDR1 is SGHDN and CDR2 is FVKESK. Trimming at V came to 2 bases and at J to 0 bases, leaving 5 bases not matched to a gene. This chain's CDR3 is CASSQWTGILNTEAFF. The CDR3 nucleotides read TGTGCCAGCAGCCAATGGACAGGGATATTGAACACTGAAGCTTTCTTT.

J is TRBJ1-1 and V is TRBV5-1; D not resolved. Germline V gene sequence: CDR1 SGHRS, CDR2 YFSETQ. The CDR3 spans 15 residues. Between the trimmed V and J ends, which lost 4 bases and 4 bases, there was a span of 17 bases. This CDR3 reads CASSLRQLSVTEAFF. In nucleotides, the CDR3 is TGCGCCAGCAGCCTCCGTCAATTATCGGTCACTGAAGCTTTCTTT.

This clone was seen only once. The chain carries TRBV9 and TRBJ1-2; D may be TRBD1 (6 bases). Deletions cut 4 bases from V and 6 bases from J, with 13 bases between. Germline loops: CDR1 SGDLS, CDR2 YYNGEE. This CDR3 is built from 13 residues. CDR3 protein: CASSLDSKHGYTF. CDR3 coding DNA: TGTGCCAGCAGCCTGGACAGTAAACATGGCTACACCTTC. The full variable domain, its missing parts supplied by reference TRBV9 and TRBJ1-2, is DSGVTQTPKHLITATGQRVTLRCSPRSGDLSVYWYQQSLDQGLQFLIQYYNGEERAKGNILERFSAQQFPDLHSELNLSSLELGDSALYFCASSLDSKHGYTFGSGTRLTVV.

The gene calls are TRBV7-9 and TRBJ2-3; D is possibly TRBD2 (6 bases). Germline V gene lookup returns CDR1 SEHNR and CDR2 FQNEAQ (reference sequence). The CDR3 contains 14 residues. Trimming left V 5 bases short and J 8 bases short, with 17 bases between. The CDR3 here is CASSPSRRGGTQYF. The CDR3 DNA follows: TGTGCCAGCAGCCCCTCCCGGCGGGGCGGTACGCAGTATTTT.

This chain links TRBV7-9 with TRBJ1-6, with 9 positions matching TRBD1. This CDR3 has 15 amino acids. Germline loops: CDR1 SEHNR, CDR2 FQNEAQ (reference sequence). J lost 10 bases, V lost 3 bases, and 7 bases had no gene match. The CDR3 bases are TGTGCCAGCAGCTTGGAGGGACAGGGACGCTCACCCCTCCACTTT. Amino acid sequence: CASSLEGQGRSPLHF. Variable domain in full (rest from reference TRBV7-9 and TRBJ1-6): DTGVSQNPRHKITKRGQNVTFRCDPISEHNRLYWYRQTLGQGPEFLTYFQNEAQLEKSRLLSDRFSAERPKGSFSTLEIQRTEQGDSAMYLCASSLEGQGRSPLHFGNGTRLTVT.

This rearrangement joins TRBV7-2 to TRBJ2-5, with D maybe TRBD2 (6 bases). Germline V CDR1 and CDR2: SGHTA, FQGNSA. The CDR3 is 14 amino acids. With 2 bases removed from V and 5 bases from J, the gap between germline ends came to 12 bases. The chain's CDR3 is CASSLFAGRETQYF. CDR3 bases: TGTGCCAGCAGCTTATTCGCGGGGAGGGAGACCCAGTACTTC.

This rearrangement joins TRBV2 to TRBJ2-3, with D uncertain. Germline CDR1 SNHLY, CDR2 FYNNEI. V gave up 6 bases and J gave up 0 bases, with 7 bases separating them. This CDR3 contains 13 residues. The CDR3 sequence is CASRARSTDTQYF. DNA of the CDR3: TGTGCCAGCAGGGCCAGGAGCACAGATACGCAGTATTTT.

The V and J genes are TRBV10-3 and TRBJ1-2, with 7 bases aligning to TRBD1. The germline CDR1 and CDR2 sequences are ENHRY and SYGVKD. The CDR3 consists of 12 residues. J was trimmed by 8 bases and V by 3 bases; bases with no gene match: 3. CDR3 loop: CAISEQGSGYTF. The CDR3 coding sequence is TGTGCCATCAGTGAACAGGGGAGCGGCTACACCTTC.

The V and J genes are TRBV11-3 and TRBJ1-3; TRBD1 is a possible D gene (5 bases). The CDR3 consists of 15 residues. Trimming left V 0 bases short and J 0 bases short, with 6 bases between. Germline V lookup: CDR1 SGHNT, CDR2 YENEEA. The CDR3 region is CASSLDGHSGNTIYF. Written as DNA, the CDR3 is TGTGCCAGCAGCTTAGATGGACACTCTGGAAACACCATATATTTT.